This TCR beta chain was captured in a study of high-grade serous ovarian cancer treatment subgroups. The tumor samples were collected prior to definitive surgery or chemotherapy. CDR3 size: 15 residues. The V and J ends lost 8 bases and 0 bases respectively, with 13 bases between them. Germline V gene data show CDR1 as MNHNY and CDR2 as SVGAGI (reference sequence). The repertoire was sequenced with immunoSEQ multiplex PCR; TCRdb's copy has only in-frame clones and lacks some. The sample records tens of thousands of clones, roughly four fifths being singletons. This TCR was recovered from a human donor with high-grade serous ovarian cancer. The chain has TRBV6-6 and TRBJ1-4, with D perhaps matching TRBD1 (5 bases). Material: tumor tissue. The DNA for the CDR3 is TGTGCCAGCGGGCGGGACGCCACAACTAATGAAAAACTGTTTTTT. Translation gives CASGRDATTNEKLFF.